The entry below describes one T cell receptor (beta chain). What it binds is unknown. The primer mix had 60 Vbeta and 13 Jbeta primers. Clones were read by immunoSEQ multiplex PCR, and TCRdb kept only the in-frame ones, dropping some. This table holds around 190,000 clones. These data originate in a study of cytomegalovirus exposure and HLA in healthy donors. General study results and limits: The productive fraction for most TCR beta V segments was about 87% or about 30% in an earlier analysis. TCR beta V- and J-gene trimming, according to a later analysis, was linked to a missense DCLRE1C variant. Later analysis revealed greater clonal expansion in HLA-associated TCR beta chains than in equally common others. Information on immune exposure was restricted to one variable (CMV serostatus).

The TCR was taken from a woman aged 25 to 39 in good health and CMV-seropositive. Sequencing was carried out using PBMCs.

The CDR3 nucleotides are TGCGCCAGCACTCCCGTGGACAGGCGGAAGGTCAATGAGCAGTTCTTC. Translated, it gives CASTPVDRRKVNEQFF. This chain uses TRBV5-1 with TRBJ2-1; 7 bases match TRBD1. The CDR3 is 16 amino acids. With 6 bases clipped from V and 6 bases from J, the junction kept 15 bases outside the gene matches. From germline, CDR1 is SGHRS and CDR2 YFSETQ. The complete variable domain, with remaining parts taken from reference TRBV5-1 and TRBJ2-1, reads KAGVTQTPRYLIKTRGQQVTLSCSPISGHRSVSWYQQTPGQGLQFLFEYFSETQRNKGNFPGRFSGRQFSNSRSEMNVSTLELGDSALYLCASTPVDRRKVNEQFFGPGTRLTVL.